This T cell receptor beta chain appears in the sequencing data of a study of regulatory T cells in long-lasting Graves disease. J was trimmed by 5 bases and V by 5 bases; bases with no gene match: 11. The CDR3 covers 15 residues. CDR1 is SEHNR, CDR2 FQNEAQ, per germline (reference sequence). Time point: newly diagnosed GD, antithyroid drugs for less than 3 months. Preparation of the TCR library used RNA extracted from PBMCs. The authors built TCR beta libraries using iRepertoire HTBI primers and Arm-PCR of CDR3 regions. TCRdb reanalysed the multiplex PCR reads using MiXCR and keeps one entry per CDR3 protein. The profile shows roughly 500,000 distinct CDR3 sequences, approximately 13% of them singletons. The same data also went into a second study, on T cells in Graves' hyperthyroidism and ophthalmopathy. Per that paper: HTBI primers were the set used in a first-round RT-PCR of the TCR CDR3.

Sequenced material: peripheral blood mononuclear cells (PBMCs), taken at new diagnosis, from a patient treated with antithyroid drugs. The J gene is TRBJ2-7, the V gene TRBV7-9, with 8 bases fitting TRBD2. This clonotype was obtained from a man aged 30 to 45 with Graves disease. CDR3 residues: CASSQVYGTSDEQYF. For the CDR3, the DNA is TGTGCCAGCAGCCAAGTTTACGGGACTAGTGACGAGCAGTACTTC.